This TCR beta chain is from a study of blood T cell repertoires in COVID-19. All enrollees were roughly 18 to 100 years old and from roughly 26 US areas. Each recovered donor of Cohort 3 presented with two negative PCRs, clearance, or symptom resolution. Source study methods: The authors estimated nucleated cell counts from reference gene primer amplification. Using immunoSEQ multiplex PCR, the repertoire was profiled, and TCRdb retains in-frame clones only, with some absent. V and J calls and clone size are those listed in that table; D and trimming were worked out from the DNA. The sample contains 150,000 to 200,000 clones, 86% of which appear only once. There are 17 residues in the CDR3. V was clipped by 6 bases and J by 2 bases, with 20 bases between them. In germline, CDR1 is SGHRS, CDR2 YFSETQ.

The chain links TRBV5-1 to TRBJ2-2; D remains ambiguous. This receptor was taken from a woman under 40 who had recovered from COVID-19. Specimen: PBMCs or T cells enriched from blood (not recorded which). The CDR3 nucleotides read TGCGCCAGCAAGGTTAGCCCATGGCTGTCTAACACCGGGGAGCTGTTTTTT. Translation gives CASKVSPWLSNTGELFF.